These 7 T cell receptor beta chains originate from one sample sequenced in a study of shared clonotypes between healthy human individuals (TCRdb year 2020). Libraries were prepared through the immunoSEQ multiplex PCR assay. Entries here come from immuneACCESS through TCRdb and include only in-frame sequences with V and J called. Some clones fail to appear in such tables; in the studies checked, an unresolved V gene covers under half of the shortfall, and the cause of the remainder is unknown. The sample table holds hundreds of thousands of clones, of which roughly 95% were seen once. The ten biggest clones cover approximately 0.11% of the sample. CD8 naive samples consisted of CD45RO-negative cells that were positively selected for CCR7, yielding a CD45RA+CCR7+ population without TemRA cells. The specimen sequenced was naive CD8+ T cells sorted from blood. The sample's cell subset or site label, in plain terms: CD45RA+CCR7+. These receptors all come from a young woman in good health.

The chain couples TRBV28 to TRBJ2-5; TRBD2 agrees at 7 bases. CDR3 length: 15 amino acids. CDR1 is MDHEN, CDR2 SYDVKM, per germline. V lost 6 bases and J lost 5; bases outside the gene matches: 12. The CDR3, as DNA: TGTGCCAGCAGACCCCGGGACTACCTGAAGGAGACCCAGTACTTC. This translates into CASRPRDYLKETQYF.

This sequence joins TRBV28 and TRBJ2-2; D is unresolved. Germline values: CDR1 MDHEN, CDR2 SYDVKM. V lost 8 bases and J 6 bases, leaving 7 bases between the germline ends. The CDR3 contains 11 residues. The chain's CDR3 is CASSSSGELFF. The CDR3 coding sequence is TGTGCCAGCTCTTCTTCCGGGGAGCTGTTTTTT.

The rearrangement links TRBV2 to TRBJ1-5; no reliable D call. The CDR3 covers 14 residues. V lost 0 bases to trimming and J lost 3 bases, with 6 bases between them. CDR1 SNHLY and CDR2 FYNNEI come from the germline V gene. The CDR3 DNA sequence: TGTGCCAGCAGTGAAGCGGGGAACAATCAGCCCCAGCATTTT. Translated, it gives CASSEAGNNQPQHF.

The J gene is TRBJ1-1, the V gene TRBV27; 7 bases are shared with TRBD1. This CDR3 comprises 12 residues. V trimming: 5 bases; J trimming: 6 bases; junction bases outside the gene matches: 3. CDR1 MNHEY and CDR2 SMNVEV come from the germline V gene (reference sequence). In DNA form, the CDR3 reads TGTGCCAGCAGTGAGGGACAGCCTGAAGCTTTCTTT. The encoded protein is CASSEGQPEAFF.

The J gene is TRBJ1-5, the V gene TRBV27; no definite D call. The V end was cut by 2 bases, the J end by 3 bases, with 11 bases between. This CDR3 comprises 15 residues. Germline CDR1 is MNHEY and CDR2 is SMNVEV (reference sequence). CDR3 in DNA: TGTGCCAGCAGTTTACGAGGCGGTGTCAATCAGCCCCAGCATTTT. Its translation is CASSLRGGVNQPQHF.

The table lists this clone with a count of one. The chain has TRBV19 and TRBJ2-7; 12 positions agree with TRBD1. The CDR3 is made up of 17 amino acids. V lost 5 bases and J lost 3; bases outside the gene matches: 11. Looked up from germline, CDR1 is LNHDA and CDR2 is SQIVND (reference sequence). The CDR3 is CASSEGQGAWGIYEQYF. The DNA for the CDR3 is TGTGCCAGTAGTGAGGGACAGGGGGCTTGGGGTATCTACGAGCAGTACTTC.

The CDR3 sequence is CASSWGRSGLNEKLFF. In nucleotides, the CDR3 is TGTGCCAGCAGCTGGGGAAGAAGTGGGCTTAATGAAAAACTGTTTTTT. The chain is built from TRBV11-2 and TRBJ1-4, with D hard to call. The CDR3 sequence is 16 residues long. CDR1 is SGHAT, CDR2 FQNNGV, per germline. V was clipped by 4 bases and J by 4 bases, with 16 bases between them.